Listed below are T cell receptor beta chains from one sample, sequenced in a study of CD8 T cells in Susac syndrome. TCRdb called the immunoSEQ multiplex PCR reads again in MiXCR, with one record for every CDR3 protein. The data hold approximately 210,000 distinct CDR3 sequences, with roughly 96% observed a single time. Sequenced input: CD4+ T cells from PBMCs. These TCRs come from a human donor with multiple sclerosis. The CDR3 runs from the conserved cysteine through the conserved F or W. Fields, in order: clone size, D gene, CDR3 length, V gene, J gene, CDR3 protein, CDR3 DNA. A D gene is named only where the DNA matches it firmly. Only some rows state a clone size, as once, few, many or a class for expanded clones.

clone size: NA
D gene: NA
CDR3 length: 12
V gene: TRBV28
J gene: TRBJ2-7
CDR3 protein: CASSIVGYEQYF
CDR3 DNA: TGTGCCAGCAGTATCGTGGGCTACGAGCAGTACTTC

clone size: NA
D gene: NA
CDR3 length: 15
V gene: TRBV25-1
J gene: TRBJ2-3
CDR3 protein: CASSVTGSSTDTQYF
CDR3 DNA: TGTGCCAGCAGTGTGACAGGCTCTAGCACAGATACGCAGTATTTT

clone size: NA
D gene: NA
CDR3 length: 14
V gene: TRBV28
J gene: TRBJ2-7
CDR3 protein: CASSSGTSVYEQYF
CDR3 DNA: TGTGCCAGCAGTTCCGGGACATCAGTCTACGAGCAGTACTTC

clone size: NA
D gene: TRBD2
CDR3 length: 16
V gene: TRBV4-2
J gene: TRBJ2-1
CDR3 protein: CASSTRLATSYNEQFF
CDR3 DNA: TGTGCCAGCAGCACCCGACTAGCGACCTCCTACAATGAGCAGTTCTTC

clone size: NA
D gene: TRBD2
CDR3 length: 15
V gene: TRBV5-6
J gene: TRBJ2-1
CDR3 protein: CASSWGTSRNNEQFF
CDR3 DNA: TGTGCCAGCAGCTGGGGGACTAGCAGAAACAATGAGCAGTTCTTC

clone size: NA
D gene: TRBD1
CDR3 length: 15
V gene: TRBV20-1
J gene: TRBJ2-4
CDR3 protein: CSARRSRDSLDIQYF
CDR3 DNA: TGCAGTGCTAGAAGGTCCCGGGACAGTTTGGACATTCAGTACTTC

clone size: NA
D gene: TRBD2
CDR3 length: 15
V gene: TRBV9
J gene: TRBJ2-1
CDR3 protein: CASSVSPSGWNEQFF
CDR3 DNA: TGTGCCAGCAGCGTAAGCCCTAGCGGGTGGAATGAGCAGTTCTTC

clone size: NA
D gene: NA
CDR3 length: 14
V gene: TRBV29-1
J gene: TRBJ2-7
CDR3 protein: CSAQVQGRSYEQYF
CDR3 DNA: TGCAGCGCCCAAGTCCAGGGAAGATCGTACGAGCAGTACTTC

clone size: NA
D gene: NA
CDR3 length: 12
V gene: TRBV29-1
J gene: TRBJ2-5
CDR3 protein: CSVLLAGETQYF
CDR3 DNA: TGCAGCGTTTTACTCGCGGGAGAGACCCAGTACTTC

clone size: NA
D gene: NA
CDR3 length: 13
V gene: TRBV29-1
J gene: TRBJ1-2
CDR3 protein: CSVVGRGGYGYTF
CDR3 DNA: TGCAGCGTTGTTGGCAGGGGTGGCTATGGCTACACCTTC

clone size: NA
D gene: NA
CDR3 length: 16
V gene: TRBV7-2
J gene: TRBJ2-3
CDR3 protein: CASSLGPGLHTDTQYF
CDR3 DNA: TGTGCCAGCAGCTTAGGGCCCGGACTTCACACAGATACGCAGTATTTT

clone size: NA
D gene: TRBD2
CDR3 length: 20
V gene: TRBV7-2
J gene: TRBJ2-2
CDR3 protein: CASSLAGASGGPLNTGELFF
CDR3 DNA: TGTGCCAGCAGCTTAGCGGGGGCTAGCGGGGGCCCACTGAACACCGGGGAGCTGTTTTTT

clone size: few
D gene: NA
CDR3 length: 14
V gene: TRBV28
J gene: TRBJ2-1
CDR3 protein: CASRSGGSYNEQFF
CDR3 DNA: TGTGCCAGCAGGTCGGGTGGGTCCTACAATGAGCAGTTCTTC

clone size: NA
D gene: NA
CDR3 length: 13
V gene: TRBV20-1
J gene: TRBJ2-5
CDR3 protein: CSAGKGGQETQYF
CDR3 DNA: TGCAGTGCTGGAAAGGGGGGACAAGAGACCCAGTACTTC

clone size: NA
D gene: TRBD1
CDR3 length: 17
V gene: TRBV3-1
J gene: TRBJ1-2
CDR3 protein: CASSQIPLTTGGRGYTF
CDR3 DNA: TGTGCCAGCAGCCAAATACCCCTGACGACAGGGGGCCGAGGCTACACCTTC

clone size: NA
D gene: NA
CDR3 length: 14
V gene: TRBV18
J gene: TRBJ1-4
CDR3 protein: CASSLDPRNEKLFF
CDR3 DNA: TGTGCCAGCTCCCTCGACCCGAGGAATGAAAAACTGTTTTTT

clone size: once
D gene: TRBD1
CDR3 length: 15
V gene: TRBV29-1
J gene: TRBJ2-7
CDR3 protein: CSVIHRDGTVYEQYF
CDR3 DNA: TGCAGCGTCATCCACCGCGACGGGACAGTCTACGAGCAGTACTTC

clone size: NA
D gene: NA
CDR3 length: 12
V gene: TRBV30
J gene: TRBJ1-2
CDR3 protein: CAWTPGNYGYTF
CDR3 DNA: TGTGCCTGGACTCCCGGGAACTATGGCTACACCTTC

clone size: NA
D gene: NA
CDR3 length: 11
V gene: TRBV12-3/TRBV12-4
J gene: TRBJ2-1
CDR3 protein: CASSFSHEQFF
CDR3 DNA: TGTGCCAGCAGTTTTTCCCATGAGCAGTTCTTC

clone size: NA
D gene: NA
CDR3 length: 11
V gene: TRBV25-1
J gene: TRBJ1-4
CDR3 protein: CASGSNEKLFF
CDR3 DNA: TGTGCCAGCGGTTCTAATGAAAAACTGTTTTTT

clone size: once
D gene: NA
CDR3 length: 11
V gene: TRBV29-1
J gene: TRBJ2-1
CDR3 protein: CRTQDNNEQFF
CDR3 DNA: TGCAGAACCCAAGATAACAATGAGCAGTTCTTC

clone size: NA
D gene: NA
CDR3 length: 13
V gene: TRBV7-2
J gene: TRBJ1-1
CDR3 protein: CASSLQVGTEAFF
CDR3 DNA: TGTGCCAGCAGCCTACAGGTGGGGACTGAAGCTTTCTTT

clone size: NA
D gene: NA
CDR3 length: 13
V gene: TRBV30
J gene: TRBJ1-2
CDR3 protein: CACTQGIGYGYTF
CDR3 DNA: TGTGCCTGTACGCAGGGGATAGGCTATGGCTACACCTTC

clone size: NA
D gene: NA
CDR3 length: 13
V gene: TRBV27
J gene: TRBJ2-6
CDR3 protein: CATRSSGANVLTF
CDR3 DNA: TGTGCCACCCGGTCGTCTGGGGCCAACGTCCTGACTTTC

clone size: once
D gene: TRBD1
CDR3 length: 14
V gene: TRBV19
J gene: TRBJ2-3
CDR3 protein: CASTGQEPPDTQYF
CDR3 DNA: TGTGCCAGTACGGGACAGGAGCCGCCGGATACGCAGTATTTT

clone size: NA
D gene: NA
CDR3 length: 14
V gene: TRBV29-1
J gene: TRBJ2-7
CDR3 protein: CSVGLRTNSYEQYF
CDR3 DNA: TGCAGCGTTGGCTTAAGGACCAACTCCTACGAGCAGTACTTC

clone size: NA
D gene: NA
CDR3 length: 14
V gene: TRBV5-1
J gene: TRBJ2-3
CDR3 protein: CASSRDTRTDTQYF
CDR3 DNA: TGCGCCAGCAGCCGTGATACACGTACAGATACGCAGTATTTT

clone size: NA
D gene: TRBD2
CDR3 length: 13
V gene: TRBV6-5
J gene: TRBJ2-1
CDR3 protein: CASSRTSIDEQFF
CDR3 DNA: TGTGCCAGCAGCCGGACTAGCATCGATGAGCAGTTCTTC

clone size: NA
D gene: TRBD1
CDR3 length: 15
V gene: TRBV9
J gene: TRBJ1-6
CDR3 protein: CASSPRGTAVSPLHF
CDR3 DNA: TGTGCCAGCAGCCCGCGCGGGACAGCTGTTTCACCCCTCCACTTT

clone size: NA
D gene: TRBD1
CDR3 length: 15
V gene: TRBV20-1
J gene: TRBJ2-7
CDR3 protein: CSAGVGTGTSYEQYF
CDR3 DNA: TGCAGTGCTGGGGTGGGGACAGGGACCTCCTACGAGCAGTACTTC

clone size: NA
D gene: NA
CDR3 length: 14
V gene: TRBV7-2
J gene: TRBJ1-5
CDR3 protein: CASSLVPSWQPQHF
CDR3 DNA: TGTGCCAGCAGCTTAGTTCCCAGCTGGCAGCCCCAGCATTTT

clone size: NA
D gene: TRBD1
CDR3 length: 14
V gene: TRBV3-1
J gene: TRBJ1-2
CDR3 protein: CASSPLDRGYGYTF
CDR3 DNA: TGTGCCAGCAGTCCTTTGGACAGGGGGTATGGCTACACCTTC

clone size: NA
D gene: NA
CDR3 length: 14
V gene: TRBV9
J gene: TRBJ1-2
CDR3 protein: CASSDGPGNDGYTF
CDR3 DNA: TGTGCCAGCAGCGACGGCCCAGGGAACGATGGCTACACCTTC

clone size: NA
D gene: NA
CDR3 length: 16
V gene: TRBV3-1
J gene: TRBJ1-3
CDR3 protein: CASSQDLGGAGNTIYF
CDR3 DNA: TGTGCCAGCAGCCAAGATCTTGGGGGCGCTGGAAACACCATATATTTT

clone size: NA
D gene: TRBD1
CDR3 length: 13
V gene: TRBV9
J gene: TRBJ1-2
CDR3 protein: CASSPTGGHGYTF
CDR3 DNA: TGTGCCAGCAGCCCAACAGGGGGACATGGCTACACCTTC

clone size: NA
D gene: NA
CDR3 length: 13
V gene: TRBV9
J gene: TRBJ2-7
CDR3 protein: CASGQDTRSEQYF
CDR3 DNA: TGTGCCAGCGGACAAGATACTAGAAGTGAGCAGTACTTC

clone size: once
D gene: NA
CDR3 length: 15
V gene: TRBV27
J gene: TRBJ2-1
CDR3 protein: CASSLRDGGGNEQFF
CDR3 DNA: TGTGCCAGCAGCCTCCGGGACGGGGGCGGGAATGAGCAGTTCTTC

clone size: NA
D gene: TRBD2
CDR3 length: 16
V gene: TRBV18
J gene: TRBJ2-7
CDR3 protein: CASSPTGGPKTYEQYF
CDR3 DNA: TGTGCCAGCTCGCCCACGGGAGGGCCCAAGACCTACGAGCAGTACTTC